One and the same sample provided the 3 T cell receptor beta chains below, sequenced in a study of T cell responses to AZD1222 COVID-19 vaccine (dated by TCRdb to the early 2020s). Reading the label with the study, this specimen's time point is: baseline before first vaccination. Library creation used the immunoSEQ multiplex PCR assay. TCRdb obtained this table from immuneACCESS and retained in-frame rearrangements with V and J assigned. These tables miss some clones; where compared with another copy, unresolved V genes account for less than half of the shortfall, and the remainder is unexplained. The sample table lists about 150,000 clones, 85% to 95% of them with a count of one. The leading ten clones occupy roughly 2.3% of the sample. The source was peripheral blood, collected on day 0 of AZD1222 vaccination. These TCRs come from an adult in good health.

This rearrangement joins TRBV30 to TRBJ1-3; D unclear. Germline V lookup: CDR1 GTSNPN, CDR2 SVGIG (reference sequence). The CDR3 contains 12 residues. Between the trimmed V and J ends, which lost 5 bases and 0 bases, there was a span of 5 bases. The CDR3 protein is CAWEVSGNTIYF. In DNA form, the CDR3 reads TGTGCCTGGGAGGTCTCTGGAAACACCATATATTTT.

V is TRBV2 and J is TRBJ2-3; 10 bases match TRBD1. The CDR3 spans 15 residues. The germline gives CDR1 SNHLY, CDR2 FYNNEI. The junction had 4 bases not matched to a gene; V was cut back by 3 bases and J by 4 bases. As DNA, the CDR3 is TGTGCCAGCAGTGAGAGACAGGGGGCGTCAGATACGCAGTATTTT. Its protein product is CASSERQGASDTQYF.

This clone has just a few counts. The rearrangement links TRBV4-1 to TRBJ2-7; D assignment may be TRBD1 or TRBD2 (6 bases each). Deletions cut 4 bases from V and 0 bases from J, with 22 bases between. In germline, CDR1 is MGHRA, CDR2 YSYEKL. The CDR3 is 18 amino acids. This CDR3 reads CASSPIPAGHLSSYEQYF. The DNA for the CDR3 is TGCGCCAGCAGCCCTATCCCCGCGGGACACCTGAGCTCCTACGAGCAGTACTTC.